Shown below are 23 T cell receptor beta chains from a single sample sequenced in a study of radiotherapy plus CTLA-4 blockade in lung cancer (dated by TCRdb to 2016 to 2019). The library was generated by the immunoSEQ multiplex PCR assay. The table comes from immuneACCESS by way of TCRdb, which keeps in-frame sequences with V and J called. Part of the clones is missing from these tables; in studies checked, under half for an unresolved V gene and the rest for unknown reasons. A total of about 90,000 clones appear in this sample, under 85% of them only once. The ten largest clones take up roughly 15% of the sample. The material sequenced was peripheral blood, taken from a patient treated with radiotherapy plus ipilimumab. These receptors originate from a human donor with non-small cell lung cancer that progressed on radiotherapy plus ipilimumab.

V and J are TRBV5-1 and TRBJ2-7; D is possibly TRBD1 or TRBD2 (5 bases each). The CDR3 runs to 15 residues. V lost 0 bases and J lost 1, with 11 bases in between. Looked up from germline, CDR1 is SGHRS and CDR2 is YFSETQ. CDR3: CASSLGGRGSYEQYF. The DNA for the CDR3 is TGCGCCAGCAGCTTGGGGGGACGTGGATCCTACGAGCAGTACTTC.

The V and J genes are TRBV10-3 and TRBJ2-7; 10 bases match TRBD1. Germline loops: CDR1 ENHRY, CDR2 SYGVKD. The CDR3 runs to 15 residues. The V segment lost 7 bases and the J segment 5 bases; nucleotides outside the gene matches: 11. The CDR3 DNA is TGTGCCATCAACCGGGACAGGGGTACCTATAACGAGCAGTACTTC. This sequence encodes CAINRDRGTYNEQYF.

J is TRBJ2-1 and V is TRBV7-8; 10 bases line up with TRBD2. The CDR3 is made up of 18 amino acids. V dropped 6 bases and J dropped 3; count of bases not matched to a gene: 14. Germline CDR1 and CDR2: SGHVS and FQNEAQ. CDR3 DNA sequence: TGTGCCAGCAGTCGTGCGATTAGCGGGGGGCTTCTCTACAATGAGCAGTTCTTC. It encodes CASSRAISGGLLYNEQFF.

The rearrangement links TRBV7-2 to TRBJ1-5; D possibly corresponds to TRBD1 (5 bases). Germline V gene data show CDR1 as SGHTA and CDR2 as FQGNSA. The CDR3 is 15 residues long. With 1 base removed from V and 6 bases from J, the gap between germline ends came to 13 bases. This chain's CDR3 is CASSLGGGLAQPQHF. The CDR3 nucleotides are TGTGCCAGCAGCTTAGGCGGGGGTTTAGCTCAGCCCCAGCATTTT.

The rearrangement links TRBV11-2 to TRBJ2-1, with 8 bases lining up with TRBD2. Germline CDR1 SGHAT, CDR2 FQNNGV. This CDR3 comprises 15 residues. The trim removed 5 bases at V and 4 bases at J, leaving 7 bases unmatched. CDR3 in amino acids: CASSRTSGPYNEQFF. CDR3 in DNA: TGTGCCAGCAGCCGTACTAGCGGTCCTTACAATGAGCAGTTCTTC.

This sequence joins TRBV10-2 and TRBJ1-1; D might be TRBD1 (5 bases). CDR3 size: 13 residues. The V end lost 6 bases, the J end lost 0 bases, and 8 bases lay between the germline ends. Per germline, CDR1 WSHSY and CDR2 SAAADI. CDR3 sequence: CASRDIMNTEAFF. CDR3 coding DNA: TGCGCCAGCAGGGACATAATGAACACTGAAGCTTTCTTT.

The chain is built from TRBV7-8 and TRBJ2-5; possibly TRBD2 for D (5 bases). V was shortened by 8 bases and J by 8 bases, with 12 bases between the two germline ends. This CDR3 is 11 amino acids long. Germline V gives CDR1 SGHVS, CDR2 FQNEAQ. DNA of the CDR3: TGTGCCAGCGGGAGCGTACCCACCCAGTACTTC. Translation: CASGSVPTQYF.

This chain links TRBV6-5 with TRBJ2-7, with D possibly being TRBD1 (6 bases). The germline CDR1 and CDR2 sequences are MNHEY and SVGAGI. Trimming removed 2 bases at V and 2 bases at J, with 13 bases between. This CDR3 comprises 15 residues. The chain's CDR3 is CASSYQGRRPYEQYF. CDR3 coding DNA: TGTGCCAGCAGTTACCAGGGGCGTCGGCCCTACGAGCAGTACTTC.

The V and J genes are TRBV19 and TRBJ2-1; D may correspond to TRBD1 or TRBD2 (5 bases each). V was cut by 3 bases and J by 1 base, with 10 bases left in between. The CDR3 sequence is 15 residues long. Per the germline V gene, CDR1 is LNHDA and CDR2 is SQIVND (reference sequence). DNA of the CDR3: TGTGCCAGTAGTATTGCTGGGGGTTCCTACAATGAGCAGTTCTTC. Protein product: CASSIAGGSYNEQFF.

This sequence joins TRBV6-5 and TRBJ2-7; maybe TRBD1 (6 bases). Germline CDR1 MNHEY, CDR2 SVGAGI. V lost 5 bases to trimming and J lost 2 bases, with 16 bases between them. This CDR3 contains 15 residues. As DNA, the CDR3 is TGTGCCAGCAGTCGTACCGGGACACTTGCCTACGAGCAGTACTTC. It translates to CASSRTGTLAYEQYF.

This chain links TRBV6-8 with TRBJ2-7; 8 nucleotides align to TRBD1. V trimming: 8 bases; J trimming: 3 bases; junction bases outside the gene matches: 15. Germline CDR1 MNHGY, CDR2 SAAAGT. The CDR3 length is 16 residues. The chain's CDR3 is CASRVGPPGQGYEQYF. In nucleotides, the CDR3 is TGTGCCAGCCGGGTGGGCCCTCCTGGACAGGGCTACGAGCAGTACTTC.

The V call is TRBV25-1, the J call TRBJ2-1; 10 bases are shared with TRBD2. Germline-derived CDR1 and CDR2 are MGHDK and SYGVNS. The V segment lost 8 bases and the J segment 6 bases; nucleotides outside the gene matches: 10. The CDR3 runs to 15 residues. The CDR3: CASSLAGERGNEQFF. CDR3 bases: TGTGCCAGCTCTCTAGCGGGAGAGCGGGGCAATGAGCAGTTCTTC.

As DNA, the CDR3 is TGTGCCAGCAGCTTACACGGCGGGAGGGCGAACACCGGGGAGCTGTTTTTT. Translation gives CASSLHGGRANTGELFF. The J gene is TRBJ2-2, the V gene TRBV7-9; 9 bases map to TRBD2. The trim removed 2 bases at V and 0 bases at J, leaving 4 bases unmatched. Germline assignment: CDR1 SEHNR and CDR2 FQNEAQ (reference sequence). The CDR3 spans 17 residues.

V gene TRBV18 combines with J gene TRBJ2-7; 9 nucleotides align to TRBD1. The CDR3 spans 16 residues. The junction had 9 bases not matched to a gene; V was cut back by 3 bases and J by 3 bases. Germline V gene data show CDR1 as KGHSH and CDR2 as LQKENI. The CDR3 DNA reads TGTGCCAGCTCACCTGGGGTGGACAGGGGCTACTACGAGCAGTACTTC. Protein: CASSPGVDRGYYEQYF. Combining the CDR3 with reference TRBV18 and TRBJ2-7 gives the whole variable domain NAGVMQNPRHLVRRRGQEARLRCSPMKGHSHVYWYRQLPEEGLKFMVYLQKENIIDESGMPKERFSAEFPKEGPSILRIQQVVRGDSAAYFCASSPGVDRGYYEQYFGPGTRLTVT.

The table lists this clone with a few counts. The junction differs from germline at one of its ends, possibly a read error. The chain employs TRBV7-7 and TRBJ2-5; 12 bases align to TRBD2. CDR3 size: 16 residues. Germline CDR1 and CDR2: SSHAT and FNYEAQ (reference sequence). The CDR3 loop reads CASSTGLAGLKETQYF. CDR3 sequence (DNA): TGTGCTAGCAGCACCGGACTAGCGGGATTGAAAGAGACCCAGTACTTC.

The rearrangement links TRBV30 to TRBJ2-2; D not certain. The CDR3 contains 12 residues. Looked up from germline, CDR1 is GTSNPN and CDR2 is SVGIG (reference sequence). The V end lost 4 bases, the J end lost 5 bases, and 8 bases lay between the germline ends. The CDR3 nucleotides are TGTGCCTGGACCCCAGGAACCGGGGAGCTGTTTTTT. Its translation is CAWTPGTGELFF.

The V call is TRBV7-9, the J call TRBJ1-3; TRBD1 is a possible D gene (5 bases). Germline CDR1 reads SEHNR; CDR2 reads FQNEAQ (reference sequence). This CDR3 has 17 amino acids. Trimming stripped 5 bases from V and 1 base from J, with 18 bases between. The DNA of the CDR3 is TGTGCCAGCAGCCCCTCTTTACTAAGGGGTTCTGGAAACACCATATATTTT. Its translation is CASSPSLLRGSGNTIYF.

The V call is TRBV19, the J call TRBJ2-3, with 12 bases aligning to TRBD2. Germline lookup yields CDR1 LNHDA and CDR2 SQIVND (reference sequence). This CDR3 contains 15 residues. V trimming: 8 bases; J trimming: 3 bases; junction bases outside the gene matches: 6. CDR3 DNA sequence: TGTGCCAGTTCCGCAACTAGCGGGGGGACAGATACGCAGTATTTT. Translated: CASSATSGGTDTQYF.

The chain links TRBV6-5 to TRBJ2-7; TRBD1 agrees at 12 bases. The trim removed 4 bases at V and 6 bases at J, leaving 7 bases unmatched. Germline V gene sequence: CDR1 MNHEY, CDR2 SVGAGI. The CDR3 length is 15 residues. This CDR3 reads CASSSPGQGAAEQYF. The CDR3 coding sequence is TGTGCCAGCAGTTCCCCGGGACAGGGGGCCGCCGAGCAGTACTTC.

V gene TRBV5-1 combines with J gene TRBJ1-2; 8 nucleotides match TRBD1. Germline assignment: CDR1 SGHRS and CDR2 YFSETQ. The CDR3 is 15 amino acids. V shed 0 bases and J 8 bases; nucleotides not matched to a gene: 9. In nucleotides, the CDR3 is TGCGCCAGCAGCTTGGCTGGACAGGGCCTTTTAGGCTACACCTTC. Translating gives CASSLAGQGLLGYTF.

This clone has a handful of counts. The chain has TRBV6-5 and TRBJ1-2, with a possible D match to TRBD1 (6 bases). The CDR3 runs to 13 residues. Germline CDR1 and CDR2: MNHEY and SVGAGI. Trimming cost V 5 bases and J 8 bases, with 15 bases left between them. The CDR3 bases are TGTGCCAGCAGTCCGCAGGGGTGGTCAGGCTACACCTTC. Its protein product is CASSPQGWSGYTF.

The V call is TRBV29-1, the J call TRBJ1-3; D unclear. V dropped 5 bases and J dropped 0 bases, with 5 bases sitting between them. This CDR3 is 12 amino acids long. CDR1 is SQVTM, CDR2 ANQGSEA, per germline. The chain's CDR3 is CSVYSSGNTIYF. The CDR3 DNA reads TGCAGCGTTTACAGCTCTGGAAACACCATATATTTT.

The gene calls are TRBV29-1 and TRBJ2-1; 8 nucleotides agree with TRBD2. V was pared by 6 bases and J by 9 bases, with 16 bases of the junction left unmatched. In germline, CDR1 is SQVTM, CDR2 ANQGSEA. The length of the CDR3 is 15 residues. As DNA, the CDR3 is TGCAGCGTGACCTCCCCGGGACTAGTCTCGGCTGAGCAGTTCTTC. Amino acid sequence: CSVTSPGLVSAEQFF.